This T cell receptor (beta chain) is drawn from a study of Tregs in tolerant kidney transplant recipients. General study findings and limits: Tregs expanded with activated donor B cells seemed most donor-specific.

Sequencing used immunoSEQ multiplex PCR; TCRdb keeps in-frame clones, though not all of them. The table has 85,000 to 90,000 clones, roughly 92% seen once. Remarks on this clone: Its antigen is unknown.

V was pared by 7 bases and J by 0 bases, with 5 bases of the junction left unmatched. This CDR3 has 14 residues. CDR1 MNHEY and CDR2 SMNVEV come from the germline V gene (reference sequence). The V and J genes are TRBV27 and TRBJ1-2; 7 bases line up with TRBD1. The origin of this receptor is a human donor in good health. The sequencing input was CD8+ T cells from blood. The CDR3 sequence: CASKGQDTNYGYTF. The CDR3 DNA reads TGTGCCAGCAAAGGACAGGACACTAACTATGGCTACACCTTC.